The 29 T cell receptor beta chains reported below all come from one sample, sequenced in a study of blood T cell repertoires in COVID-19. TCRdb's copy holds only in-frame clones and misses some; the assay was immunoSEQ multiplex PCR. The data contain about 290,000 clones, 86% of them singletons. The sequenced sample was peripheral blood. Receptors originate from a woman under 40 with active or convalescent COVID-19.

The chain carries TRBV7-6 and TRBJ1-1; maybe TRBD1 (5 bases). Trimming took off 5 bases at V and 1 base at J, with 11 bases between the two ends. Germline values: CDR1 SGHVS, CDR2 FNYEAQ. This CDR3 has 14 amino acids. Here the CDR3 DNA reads TGTGCCAGCAGCCCAGCTAGGGGGAACACTGAAGCTTTCTTT. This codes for CASSPARGNTEAFF.

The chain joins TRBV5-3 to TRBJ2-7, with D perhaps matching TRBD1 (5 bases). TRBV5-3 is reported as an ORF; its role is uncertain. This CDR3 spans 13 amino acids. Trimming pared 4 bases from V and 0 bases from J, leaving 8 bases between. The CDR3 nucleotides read TGTGCCAGAAGCCAGGGCATCTCCTACGAGCAGTACTTC. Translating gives CARSQGISYEQYF.

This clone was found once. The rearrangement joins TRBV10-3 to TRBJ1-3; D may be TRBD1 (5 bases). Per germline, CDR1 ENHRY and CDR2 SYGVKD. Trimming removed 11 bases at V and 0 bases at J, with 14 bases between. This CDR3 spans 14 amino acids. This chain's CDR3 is CAVQGTLSGNTIYF. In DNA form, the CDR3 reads TGTGCCGTCCAGGGTACCCTCTCTGGAAACACCATATATTTT.

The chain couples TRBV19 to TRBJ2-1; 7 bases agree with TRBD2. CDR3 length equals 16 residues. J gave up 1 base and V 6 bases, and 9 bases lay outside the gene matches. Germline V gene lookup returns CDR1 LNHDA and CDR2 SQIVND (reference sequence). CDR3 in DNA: TGTGCCAGTAGGGGATGGGCGGGGGTTTCCTACAATGAGCAGTTCTTC. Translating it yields CASRGWAGVSYNEQFF.

The CDR3 nucleotides read TGTGCCAGCAGCGTTGATACAGGGGGAGAGACCCAGTACTTC. It translates to CASSVDTGGETQYF. This chain links TRBV9 with TRBJ2-5; TRBD1 matches at 8 bases. The germline V gene encodes CDR1 SGDLS and CDR2 YYNGEE. This CDR3 is 14 amino acids long. V gave up 2 bases and J gave up 4 bases; unmatched junction bases: 4.

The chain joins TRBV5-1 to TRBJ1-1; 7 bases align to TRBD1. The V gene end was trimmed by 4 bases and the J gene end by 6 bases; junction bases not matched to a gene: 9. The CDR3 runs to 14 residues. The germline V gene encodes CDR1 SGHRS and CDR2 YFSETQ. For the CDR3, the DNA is TGCGCCAGCAGCCGACAGGGCCGGGCTCCTGAAGCTTTCTTT. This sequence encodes CASSRQGRAPEAFF.

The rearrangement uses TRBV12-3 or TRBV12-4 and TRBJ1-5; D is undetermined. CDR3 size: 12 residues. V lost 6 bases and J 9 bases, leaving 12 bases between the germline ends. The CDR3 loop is CASSRGGGPQHF. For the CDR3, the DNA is TGTGCCAGCAGCCGGGGAGGAGGGCCCCAGCATTTT.

CDR3 amino acids: CASSAGERDGYTF. The DNA of the CDR3 is TGTGCCAGCAGCGCGGGGGAGAGGGATGGCTACACCTTC. The chain recombines TRBV9 with TRBJ1-2, with D tentatively TRBD1 (5 bases). Trimming cost V 3 bases and J 6 bases, with 12 bases left between them. Looked up from germline, CDR1 is SGDLS and CDR2 is YYNGEE. The CDR3 length is 13 residues.

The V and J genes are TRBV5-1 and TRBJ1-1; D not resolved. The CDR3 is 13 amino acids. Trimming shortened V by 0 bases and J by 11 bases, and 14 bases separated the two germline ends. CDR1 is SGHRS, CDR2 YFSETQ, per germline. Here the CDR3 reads CASSLGDIREAFF. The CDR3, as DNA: TGCGCCAGCAGCTTGGGAGACATTCGGGAGGCTTTCTTT.

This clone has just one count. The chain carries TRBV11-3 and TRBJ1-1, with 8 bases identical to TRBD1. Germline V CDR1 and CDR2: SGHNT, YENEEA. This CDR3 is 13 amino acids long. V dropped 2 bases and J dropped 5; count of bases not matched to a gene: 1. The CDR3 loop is CASSLTGGTEAFF. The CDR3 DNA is TGTGCCAGCAGCTTAACAGGGGGGACTGAAGCTTTCTTT.

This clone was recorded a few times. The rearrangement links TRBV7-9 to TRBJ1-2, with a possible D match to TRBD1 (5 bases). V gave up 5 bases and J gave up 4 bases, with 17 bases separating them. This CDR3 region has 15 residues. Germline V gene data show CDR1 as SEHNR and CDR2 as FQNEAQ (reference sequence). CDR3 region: CASSPVGGGIYGYTF. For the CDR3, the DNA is TGTGCCAGCAGCCCCGTGGGGGGGGGAATCTATGGCTACACCTTC.

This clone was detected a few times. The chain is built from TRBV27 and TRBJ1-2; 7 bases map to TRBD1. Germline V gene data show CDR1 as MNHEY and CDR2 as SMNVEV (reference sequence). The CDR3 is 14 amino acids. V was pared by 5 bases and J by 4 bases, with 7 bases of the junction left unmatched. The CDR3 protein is CASSPTGVAYGYTF. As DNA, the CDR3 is TGTGCCAGCAGTCCTACAGGGGTGGCCTATGGCTACACCTTC.

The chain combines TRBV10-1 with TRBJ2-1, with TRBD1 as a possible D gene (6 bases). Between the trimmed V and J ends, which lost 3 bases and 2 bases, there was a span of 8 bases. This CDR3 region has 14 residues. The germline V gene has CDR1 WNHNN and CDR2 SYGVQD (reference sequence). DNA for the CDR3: TGCGCCAGCAGTGATGGGGGCCCCTACAATGAGCAGTTCTTC. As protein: CASSDGGPYNEQFF.

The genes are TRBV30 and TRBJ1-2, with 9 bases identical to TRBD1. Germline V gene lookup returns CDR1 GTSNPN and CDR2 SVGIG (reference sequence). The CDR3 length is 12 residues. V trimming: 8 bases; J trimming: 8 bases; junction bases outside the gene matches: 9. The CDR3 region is CARDRGAGGYTF. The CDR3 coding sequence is TGTGCCCGCGACAGGGGGGCCGGGGGCTACACCTTC.

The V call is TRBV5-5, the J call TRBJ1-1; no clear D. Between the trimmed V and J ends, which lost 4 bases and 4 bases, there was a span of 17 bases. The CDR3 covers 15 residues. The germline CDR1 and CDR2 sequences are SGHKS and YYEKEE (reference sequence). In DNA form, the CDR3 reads TGTGCCAGCAGCCCCGGGGTACACGTCGGCACTGAAGCTTTCTTT. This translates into CASSPGVHVGTEAFF.

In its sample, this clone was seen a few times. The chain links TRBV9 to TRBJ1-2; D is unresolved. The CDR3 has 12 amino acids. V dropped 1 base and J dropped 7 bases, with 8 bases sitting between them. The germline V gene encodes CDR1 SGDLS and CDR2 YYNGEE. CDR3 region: CASSVPGGGYTF. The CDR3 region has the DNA TGTGCCAGCAGCGTACCGGGTGGTGGCTACACCTTC.

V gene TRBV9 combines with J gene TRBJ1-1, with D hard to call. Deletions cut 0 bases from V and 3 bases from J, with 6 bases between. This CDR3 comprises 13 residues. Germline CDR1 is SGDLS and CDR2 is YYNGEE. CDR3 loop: CASSVGADTEAFF. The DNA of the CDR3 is TGTGCCAGCAGCGTAGGGGCAGACACTGAAGCTTTCTTT.

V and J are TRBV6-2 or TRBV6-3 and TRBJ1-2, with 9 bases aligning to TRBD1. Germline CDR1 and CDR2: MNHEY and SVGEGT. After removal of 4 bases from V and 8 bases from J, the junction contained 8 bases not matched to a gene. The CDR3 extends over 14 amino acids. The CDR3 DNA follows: TGTGCCAGCAGTTTCCAGGGACAGGGAGCCGGCTACACCTTC. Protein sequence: CASSFQGQGAGYTF.

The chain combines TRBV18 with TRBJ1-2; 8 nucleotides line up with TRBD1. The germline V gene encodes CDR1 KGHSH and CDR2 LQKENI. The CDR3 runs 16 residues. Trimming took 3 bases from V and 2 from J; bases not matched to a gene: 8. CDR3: CASSPSQGTGNYGYTF. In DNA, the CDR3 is TGTGCCAGCTCACCTTCTCAAGGGACAGGCAACTATGGCTACACCTTC.

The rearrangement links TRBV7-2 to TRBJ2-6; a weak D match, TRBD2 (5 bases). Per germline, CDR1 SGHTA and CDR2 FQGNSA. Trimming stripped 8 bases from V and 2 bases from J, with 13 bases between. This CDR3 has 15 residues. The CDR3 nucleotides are TGTGCCAGCGCCCCGGGGATGACTGGGGCCAACGTCCTGACTTTC. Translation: CASAPGMTGANVLTF.

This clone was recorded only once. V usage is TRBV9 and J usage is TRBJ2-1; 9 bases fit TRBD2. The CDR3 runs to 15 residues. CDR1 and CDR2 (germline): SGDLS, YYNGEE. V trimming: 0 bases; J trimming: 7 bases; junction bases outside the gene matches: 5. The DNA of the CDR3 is TGTGCCAGCAGCGTAGGCGGGGGGGCCAATAATGAGCAGTTCTTC. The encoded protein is CASSVGGGANNEQFF.

In DNA form, the CDR3 reads TGTGCCAGCAGCGTAGACTGGAATTCACCCCTCCACTTT. Its translation is CASSVDWNSPLHF. The chain has TRBV9 and TRBJ1-6; unclear D gene. The V and J ends lost 0 bases and 7 bases respectively, with 5 bases between them. The CDR3 runs to 13 residues. Germline V gene sequence: CDR1 SGDLS, CDR2 YYNGEE.

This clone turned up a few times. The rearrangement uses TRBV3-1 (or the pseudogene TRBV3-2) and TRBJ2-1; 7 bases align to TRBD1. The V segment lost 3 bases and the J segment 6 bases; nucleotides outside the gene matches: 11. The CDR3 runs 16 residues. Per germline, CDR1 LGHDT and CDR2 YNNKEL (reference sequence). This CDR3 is CASSHYTGDWGNEQFF. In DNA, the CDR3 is TGTGCCAGCAGCCATTACACAGGGGATTGGGGCAATGAGCAGTTCTTC.

This CDR3 is CASSSPWPLATQETQYF. CDR3 bases: TGTGCCAGCAGTTCCCCCTGGCCGCTAGCAACCCAAGAGACCCAGTACTTC. The rearrangement joins TRBV28 to TRBJ2-5, with D possibly matching TRBD2 (5 bases). The CDR3 sequence is 17 residues long. Trimming removed 4 bases at V and 1 base at J, with 19 bases between. Germline lookup yields CDR1 MDHEN and CDR2 SYDVKM.

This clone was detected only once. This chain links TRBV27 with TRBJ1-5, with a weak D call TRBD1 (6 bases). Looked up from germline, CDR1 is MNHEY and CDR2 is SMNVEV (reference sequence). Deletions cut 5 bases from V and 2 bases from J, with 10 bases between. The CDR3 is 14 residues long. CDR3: CASSPAGGNQPQHF. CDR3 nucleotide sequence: TGTGCCAGCAGTCCCGCAGGGGGCAATCAGCCCCAGCATTTT.

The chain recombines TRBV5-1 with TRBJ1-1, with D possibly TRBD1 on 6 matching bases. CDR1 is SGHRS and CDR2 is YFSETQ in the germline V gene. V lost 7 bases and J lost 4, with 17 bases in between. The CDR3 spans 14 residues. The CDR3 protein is CASSAYGGPTEAFF. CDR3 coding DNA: TGCGCCAGCTCCGCCTACGGGGGGCCCACTGAAGCTTTCTTT.

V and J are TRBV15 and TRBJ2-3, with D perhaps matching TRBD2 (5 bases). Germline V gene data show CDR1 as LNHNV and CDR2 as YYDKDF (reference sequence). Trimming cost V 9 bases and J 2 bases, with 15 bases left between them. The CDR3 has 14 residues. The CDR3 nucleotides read TGTGCCACAAGGCACCTCGGGGACACAGATACGCAGTATTTT. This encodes CATRHLGDTDTQYF.

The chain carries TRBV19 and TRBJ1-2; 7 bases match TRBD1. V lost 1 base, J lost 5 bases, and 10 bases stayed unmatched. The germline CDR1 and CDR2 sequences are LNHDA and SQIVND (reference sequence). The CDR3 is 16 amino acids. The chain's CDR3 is CASSIGTGSHWYGYTF. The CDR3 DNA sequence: TGTGCCAGTAGTATAGGGACAGGCTCTCATTGGTATGGCTACACCTTC.

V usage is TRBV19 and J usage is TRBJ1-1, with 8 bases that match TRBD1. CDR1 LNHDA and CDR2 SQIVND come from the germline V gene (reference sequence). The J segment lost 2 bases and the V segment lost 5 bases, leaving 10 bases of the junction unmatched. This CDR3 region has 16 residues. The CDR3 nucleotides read TGTGCCAGTAGTGCCCCCCCGACAGGGGACAACACTGAAGCTTTCTTT. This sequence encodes CASSAPPTGDNTEAFF. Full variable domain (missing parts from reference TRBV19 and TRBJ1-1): DGGITQSPKYLFRKEGQNVTLSCEQNLNHDAMYWYRQDPGQGLRLIYYSQIVNDFQKGDIAEGYSVSREKKESFPLTVTSAQKNPTAFYLCASSAPPTGDNTEAFFGQGTRLTVV.